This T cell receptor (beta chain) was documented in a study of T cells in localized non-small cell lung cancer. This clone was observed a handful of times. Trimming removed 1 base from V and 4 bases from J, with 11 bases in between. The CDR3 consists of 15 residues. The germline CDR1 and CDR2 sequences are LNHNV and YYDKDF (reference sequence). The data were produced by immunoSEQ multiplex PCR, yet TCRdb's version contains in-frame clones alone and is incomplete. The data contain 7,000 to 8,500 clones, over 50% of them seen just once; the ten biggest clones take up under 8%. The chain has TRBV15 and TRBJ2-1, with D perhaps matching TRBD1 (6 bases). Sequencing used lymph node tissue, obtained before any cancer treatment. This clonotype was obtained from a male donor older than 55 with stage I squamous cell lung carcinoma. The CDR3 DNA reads TGTGCCACCAGCAGAGCGCAGGGACAATACAATGAGCAGTTCTTC. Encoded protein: CATSRAQGQYNEQFF. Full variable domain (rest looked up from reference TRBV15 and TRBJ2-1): DAMVIQNPRYQVTQFGKPVTLSCSQTLNHNVMYWYQQKSSQAPKLLFHYYDKDFNNEADTPDNFQSRRPNTSFCFLDIRSPGLGDTAMYLCATSRAQGQYNEQFFGPGTRLTVL.